Presented here are 24 T cell receptor beta chains from one specimen sequenced in a study of T cell repertoires in cytomegalovirus infection. No antigens are known for them. TCRdb re-analysed the reads in MiXCR, keeping a single row per CDR3 protein. The table shows around 800,000 distinct CDR3 sequences, with approximately 32% occurring only once. Here the sequenced sample was cultured CD8+ T cells from PBMCs, taken from culture after CMV antigen stimulation. The receptors derive from a human donor in good health (CMV status not recorded). Some clones in this sample may be carry-over from other donors' samples.

The table lists this clonotype with many counts. The rearrangement links TRBV7-8 to TRBJ2-2, with D uncertain. This CDR3 is 13 amino acids long. CDR1 and CDR2 (germline): SGHVS, FQNEAQ. Deletions cut 5 bases from V and 3 bases from J, with 7 bases between. The CDR3 loop reads CASSITYTGELFF. CDR3 sequence (DNA): TGTGCCAGCAGCATTACTTACACCGGGGAGCTGTTTTTT.

The chain carries TRBV19 and TRBJ1-6, with TRBD1 identical over 8 bases. This CDR3 is 13 amino acids long. CDR1 LNHDA and CDR2 SQIVND come from the germline V gene (reference sequence). V lost 8 bases to trimming and J lost 9 bases; unmatched junction nucleotides: 6. The CDR3 here is CASSTTGVSPLHF. In nucleotides, the CDR3 is TGTGCCAGTTCAACGACAGGGGTTTCACCCCTCCACTTT.

This chain joins TRBV7-2 and TRBJ2-1; D is possibly TRBD2 (5 bases). The CDR3 has 14 residues. Germline CDR1 and CDR2: SGHTA and FQGNSA. V lost 4 bases, J lost 8 bases, and 15 bases lay in between. CDR3 loop: CASSSRGSLDEQFF. CDR3 bases: TGTGCCAGCAGCTCCCGGGGTAGCTTGGATGAGCAGTTCTTC.

This clonotype occurred once. This chain uses TRBV20-1 with TRBJ1-2; TRBD1 matches 8 bases. Germline lookup yields CDR1 DFQATT and CDR2 SNEGSKA (reference sequence). The V segment lost 0 bases and the J segment 4 bases; nucleotides outside the gene matches: 4. The CDR3 extends over 14 amino acids. The CDR3, as DNA: TGCAGTGCTAGAGATCCTGGGACAGGCTATGGCTACACCTTC. Amino acids: CSARDPGTGYGYTF.

The chain couples TRBV3-1 to TRBJ1-2, with D possibly being TRBD1 (5 bases). Germline V gene sequence: CDR1 LGHDT, CDR2 YNNKEL (reference sequence). The CDR3 is 17 residues long. Trimming pared 0 bases from V and 7 bases from J, leaving 21 bases between. CDR3 region: CASSQDAKTEDFGGYTF. The CDR3 DNA follows: TGTGCCAGCAGCCAAGATGCAAAGACAGAGGATTTTGGTGGCTACACCTTC.

On this clonotype: The junction departs from germline at one end; a sequencing error may be responsible. The V gene is TRBV5-4, the J gene TRBJ1-2, with 7 bases fitting TRBD1. The CDR3 runs to 13 residues. Germline CDR1 reads SGHNT; CDR2 reads YYREEE (reference sequence). The CDR3 sequence: CAGSPDRAYGYTF. The CDR3 region has the DNA TGTGCCGGCAGCCCAGACAGGGCCTATGGCTACACCTTC.

This chain links TRBV7-4 with TRBJ1-2; tentatively, D is TRBD1 (6 bases). Germline lookup yields CDR1 SGHVT and CDR2 SQSDAQ. The V gene lost 5 bases and the J gene lost 2 bases, with 18 bases spanning the gap. This CDR3 comprises 16 residues. CDR3 DNA sequence: TGTGCCAGCAGCCCCCGCGCACGGGGGCTAAACTATGGCTACACCTTC. The encoded protein is CASSPRARGLNYGYTF.

This sequence joins TRBV28 and TRBJ2-5; TRBD1 is a possible D gene (6 bases). Trimming cost V 5 bases and J 1 base, with 14 bases left between them. The germline V gene encodes CDR1 MDHEN and CDR2 SYDVKM. This CDR3 region has 15 residues. This CDR3 reads CASSADGQFQETQYF. The CDR3 DNA sequence: TGTGCCAGCAGTGCCGATGGACAGTTCCAAGAGACCCAGTACTTC.

This clonotype was counted between two and nine times. V is TRBV7-2 and J is TRBJ1-5; D is uncertain. Trimming took off 2 bases at V and 6 bases at J, with 11 bases between the two ends. Germline-derived CDR1 and CDR2 are SGHTA and FQGNSA. This CDR3 has 14 amino acids. The CDR3 loop is CASSLNGGLQPQHF. In nucleotides, the CDR3 is TGTGCCAGCAGCTTAAATGGCGGCCTTCAGCCCCAGCATTTT. The full variable domain, with the rest looked up from reference TRBV7-2 and TRBJ1-5, is GAGVSQSPSNKVTEKGKDVELRCDPISGHTALYWYRQSLGQGLEFLIYFQGNSAPDKSGLPSDRFSAERTGGSVSTLTIQRTQQEDSAVYLCASSLNGGLQPQHFGDGTRLSIL.

This clonotype was seen a few times. In DNA form, the CDR3 reads TGTGCCAGCAGTCCCTTTGGGTATGAGCAGTTCTTC. Its protein product is CASSPFGYEQFF. The chain uses TRBV2 and TRBJ2-1; D gene unclear. The CDR3 sequence is 12 residues long. The germline V and J ends were trimmed by 5 bases and 8 bases, with 10 bases remaining between them. Germline V gene lookup returns CDR1 SNHLY and CDR2 FYNNEI.

This clonotype has ten or more counts. This chain links TRBV12-3 or TRBV12-4 with TRBJ1-1, with TRBD1 identical over 9 bases. The V segment lost 9 bases and the J segment 4 bases; nucleotides outside the gene matches: 12. This CDR3 spans 15 amino acids. CDR3 sequence (DNA): TGTGCCAGTACAAATGGACAGGGGCGCACCACTGAAGCTTTCTTT. Translating it yields CASTNGQGRTTEAFF.

The chain recombines TRBV6-8 with TRBJ1-5; 7 positions match TRBD1. The CDR3 is made up of 14 amino acids. V trimming: 7 bases; J trimming: 5 bases; junction bases outside the gene matches: 8. Germline assignment: CDR1 MNHGY and CDR2 SAAAGT. CDR3 DNA sequence: TGTGCCAGCAAGCTTACAGGGGTGCATCAGCCCCAGCATTTT. This gives the protein CASKLTGVHQPQHF.

A few counts support this clonotype. The chain carries TRBV7-9 and TRBJ1-6, with 10 nucleotides matching TRBD1. After removal of 4 bases from V and 7 bases from J, the junction contained 7 bases not matched to a gene. The V gene's germline CDR1 is SEHNR and CDR2 FQNEAQ (reference sequence). The CDR3 covers 16 residues. CDR3 DNA sequence: TGTGCCAGCAGCTATCTTGGACAGGGGGGAAATTCACCCCTCCACTTT. It is translated as CASSYLGQGGNSPLHF.

This clonotype has a count of ten or more. This chain connects TRBV12-5 to TRBJ2-3, with unresolved D. Germline CDR1 is LGHNT and CDR2 is FRNRAP. CDR3 size: 16 residues. Trimming left V 0 bases short and J 2 bases short, with 12 bases between. CDR3 amino acids: CASGLVRAIPTDTQYF. CDR3 nucleotides: TGTGCTAGTGGTTTGGTAAGAGCGATCCCCACAGATACGCAGTATTTT.

Comments on this clonotype: Because it lacks the conserved phenylalanine or tryptophan at the end, this CDR3 is likely a read error. This rearrangement joins TRBV7-1 to TRBJ1-2; TRBD1 might be the D (5 bases). TRBV7-1 is an open reading frame, and its role is uncertain. V shed 3 bases and J shed 4 bases, with 12 bases lying between them. CDR3 length equals 14 residues. The CDR3 DNA reads TGTGCCAGCAGCTCGGGCGGCGGGGGCTATGGCTACACCTTG. It codes for CASSSGGGGYGYTL.

The rearrangement uses TRBV29-1 and TRBJ2-1; possibly TRBD2 for D (6 bases). The CDR3 loop spans 14 amino acids. V lost 3 bases, J lost 8 bases, and 17 bases lay in between. CDR1 and CDR2 (germline): SQVTM, ANQGSEA. CDR3 nucleotides: TGCAGCGTTGATCCTCCTGGGGGAGGCGATGAGCAGTTCTTC. Translated: CSVDPPGGGDEQFF.

This clonotype appeared many times. The J gene is TRBJ2-7, the V gene TRBV6-5; TRBD1 or TRBD2 may be the D gene (5 bases each). The germline gives CDR1 MNHEY, CDR2 SVGAGI. The CDR3 length is 16 residues. V was trimmed by 0 bases and J by 2 bases, leaving 14 bases between them. The CDR3 protein is CASSYSSRLGAYEQYF. CDR3 DNA sequence: TGTGCCAGCAGTTACTCGAGTCGGCTGGGGGCCTACGAGCAGTACTTC.

This clonotype was found a few times. The gene calls are TRBV24-1 and TRBJ1-4; no reliable D call. CDR1 is KGHDR and CDR2 is SFDVKD in the germline V gene. With 7 bases removed from V and 0 bases from J, the gap between germline ends came to 5 bases. The CDR3 loop spans 13 amino acids. CDR3 bases: TGTGCCACCAGGGGTGCAACTAATGAAAAACTGTTTTTT. Amino acid sequence: CATRGATNEKLFF.

This chain joins TRBV29-1 and TRBJ1-2, with TRBD1 matching 9 bases. The CDR3 has 13 amino acids. V lost 5 bases to trimming and J lost 6 bases; unmatched junction nucleotides: 7. The V gene's germline CDR1 is SQVTM and CDR2 ANQGSEA. The CDR3 region is CSVPDRGSNGYTF. The CDR3 bases are TGCAGCGTTCCTGACAGGGGGTCGAATGGCTACACCTTC.

In this sample, this clonotype turned up a few times. The V call is TRBV27, the J call TRBJ1-5; D perhaps matches TRBD1 (6 bases). This CDR3 is built from 15 residues. Trimming left V 6 bases short and J 0 bases short, with 12 bases between. Germline CDR1 is MNHEY and CDR2 is SMNVEV (reference sequence). The CDR3 loop reads CASRTGPYSNQPQHF. The CDR3 DNA reads TGTGCCAGCAGGACAGGCCCATATAGCAATCAGCCCCAGCATTTT.

V is TRBV27 and J is TRBJ1-2; D unresolved. This CDR3 is 14 amino acids long. The germline CDR1 and CDR2 sequences are MNHEY and SMNVEV (reference sequence). V was clipped by 7 bases and J by 6 bases, with 18 bases between them. The CDR3 loop reads CASTNPPGENGYTF. CDR3 DNA: TGTGCCAGCACTAATCCCCCAGGCGAGAATGGCTACACCTTC.

This clonotype was seen ten or more times. The chain is built from TRBV12-3 or TRBV12-4 and TRBJ1-3; D remains unclear. V was clipped by 2 bases and J by 8 bases, with 13 bases between them. The length of the CDR3 is 14 residues. The CDR3 protein is CASSLTDGGHTIYF. CDR3 coding DNA: TGTGCCAGCAGTTTAACGGACGGTGGCCACACCATATATTTT.

This clonotype was detected a few times. V usage is TRBV2 and J usage is TRBJ1-6; D is unclear. V gave up 9 bases and J gave up 0 bases, with 9 bases separating them. The germline V gene encodes CDR1 SNHLY and CDR2 FYNNEI. The CDR3 extends over 14 amino acids. CDR3 in amino acids: CASQLSSYNSPLHF. The CDR3 DNA sequence: TGTGCCAGTCAGTTGAGCTCCTATAATTCACCCCTCCACTTT. Drawing the rest from reference TRBV2 and TRBJ1-6, the complete variable domain is EPEVTQTPSHQVTQMGQEVILRCVPISNHLYFYWYRQILGQKVEFLVSFYNNEISEKSEIFDDQFSVERPDGSNFTLKIRSTKLEDSAMYFCASQLSSYNSPLHFGNGTRLTVT.

This clonotype has a count of ten or more. The V and J genes are TRBV7-2 and TRBJ2-3, with D unresolved. CDR3 length equals 18 residues. Germline V CDR1 and CDR2: SGHTA, FQGNSA. The V end was cut by 3 bases, the J end by 4 bases, with 23 bases between. CDR3 nucleotide sequence: TGTGCCAGCAGCTTGCCTTCAACCGAGACACCCGACTCAGATACGCAGTATTTT. This translates into CASSLPSTETPDSDTQYF. The full variable domain, its missing parts supplied by reference TRBV7-2 and TRBJ2-3, is GAGVSQSPSNKVTEKGKDVELRCDPISGHTALYWYRQSLGQGLEFLIYFQGNSAPDKSGLPSDRFSAERTGGSVSTLTIQRTQQEDSAVYLCASSLPSTETPDSDTQYFGPGTRLTVL.